What follows is one TCR beta chain and its context. How the authors handled the data: Amplification of reference gene primers was used by the study to estimate nucleated cell counts. Assay used: immunoSEQ multiplex PCR; TCRdb lists only in-frame clones, some missing. The DNA was the basis for D and trimming; V, J and clone size are from that table. The table includes over 200,000 clones, around 83% detected once. Germline loops: CDR1 ENHRY, CDR2 SYGVKD. The CDR3 is 16 residues long. Trimming shortened V by 2 bases and J by 0 bases, and 13 bases separated the two germline ends. This record comes from a study of blood T cell repertoires in COVID-19.

The rearrangement joins TRBV10-3 to TRBJ1-2; maybe TRBD1 (6 bases). Input material: peripheral blood. The clonotype comes from a middle-aged man who had recovered from COVID-19. The CDR3 region is CAISETGQPANYGYTF. Written as DNA, the CDR3 is TGTGCCATCAGTGAGACCGGACAGCCTGCTAACTATGGCTACACCTTC.